This passage covers 11 T cell receptor beta chains from one sample sequenced in a study of blood T cell repertoires in COVID-19. TCRdb's copy holds only in-frame clones and misses some; the assay was immunoSEQ multiplex PCR. The table includes under 95,000 clones, 70% to 90% detected once. The specimen sequenced was peripheral blood. These receptors were collected from a woman older than 75 with acute or convalescent COVID-19.

This chain links TRBV21-1 with TRBJ2-2; no check of the table's D call, TRBD2, against the DNA was made. TRBV21-1 is listed as a pseudogene. The CDR3 contains 15 residues. CDR3 sequence: CASSKLPRGGGELFF. Here the CDR3 DNA reads TGTGCCAGCAGCAAACTCCCACGTGGCGGCGGGGAGCTGTTTTTT.

V usage is TRBV2 and J usage is TRBJ1-3; D is possibly TRBD1 (6 bases). In germline, CDR1 is SNHLY, CDR2 FYNNEI. V lost 5 bases and J 4 bases, leaving 27 bases between the germline ends. The CDR3 totals 19 residues. The CDR3 DNA follows: TGTGCCAGCAGTCCCGCGCCACTACTCAGGGGATTCGTAGGAAACACCATATATTTT. Its translation is CASSPAPLLRGFVGNTIYF.

The V call is TRBV19, the J call TRBJ1-2, with D possibly being TRBD1 (6 bases). The CDR3 is 15 amino acids. V lost 1 base and J 2 bases, leaving 11 bases between the germline ends. Germline loops: CDR1 LNHDA, CDR2 SQIVND (reference sequence). The CDR3 DNA sequence: TGTGCCAGTAGTATAGGGGGGGGCGGCAACTATGGCTACACCTTC. As protein: CASSIGGGGNYGYTF. Drawing the rest from reference TRBV19 and TRBJ1-2, the complete variable domain is DGGITQSPKYLFRKEGQNVTLSCEQNLNHDAMYWYRQDPGQGLRLIYYSQIVNDFQKGDIAEGYSVSREKKESFPLTVTSAQKNPTAFYLCASSIGGGGNYGYTFGSGTRLTVV.

The J gene is TRBJ1-2, the V gene TRBV14; TRBD1 agrees at 7 bases. The CDR3 runs to 14 residues. The ends lost 1 base at V and 6 bases at J; junction bases unmatched: 5. CDR1 is SGHDN and CDR2 is FVKESK in the germline V gene. In DNA form, the CDR3 reads TGTGCCAGCAGCCAAGCGGGACAGTATGATGGCTACACCTTC. Its protein is CASSQAGQYDGYTF.

This clone is medium-sized within its sample. The chain combines TRBV1 with TRBJ2-1; the D call in the table, TRBD2, was not verified against the DNA. TRBV1 is an annotated pseudogene. The CDR3 runs 13 residues. CDR3 bases: TGCACCAGCAGGGTCTCCGCACTGAATGAGCAGTTCTTC. Amino acids: CTSRVSALNEQFF.

V usage is TRBV2 and J usage is TRBJ2-1, with a tentative D call TRBD1 (8 bases). Between the trimmed V and J ends, which lost 6 bases and 4 bases, there was a span of 16 bases. This CDR3 has 15 amino acids. Germline values: CDR1 SNHLY, CDR2 FYNNEI. CDR3 sequence reads: CASRTGAGVYNEQFF. The CDR3 DNA reads as TGTGCCAGCAGGACAGGGGCGGGGGTTTACAATGAGCAGTTCTTC. Variable domain in full (rest from reference TRBV2 and TRBJ2-1): EPEVTQTPSHQVTQMGQEVILRCVPISNHLYFYWYRQILGQKVEFLVSFYNNEISEKSEIFDDQFSVERPDGSNFTLKIRSTKLEDSAMYFCASRTGAGVYNEQFFGPGTRLTVL.

The genes are TRBV7-8 and TRBJ1-6, with D perhaps TRBD1 (6 bases). V was pared by 3 bases and J by 6 bases, with 9 bases between. CDR1 and CDR2 from the germline V gene are SGHVS and FQNEAQ. This CDR3 has 14 residues. The CDR3 region has the DNA TGTGCCAGCAGCTTTCAGGGGCCTAATTCACCCCTCCACTTT. Translating gives CASSFQGPNSPLHF.

V gene TRBV10-1 combines with J gene TRBJ1-4, with 8 bases identical to TRBD1. Germline lookup yields CDR1 WNHNN and CDR2 SYGVQD (reference sequence). J was trimmed by 9 bases and V by 4 bases; bases with no gene match: 7. The CDR3 totals 14 residues. In DNA, the CDR3 is TGCGCCAGCAGTGCCGACAGGGGTGCGAAAAAACTGTTTTTT. Its protein is CASSADRGAKKLFF.

The V gene is TRBV27, the J gene TRBJ1-5, with 10 bases aligning to TRBD1. The CDR3 is 13 residues long. Germline CDR1 is MNHEY and CDR2 is SMNVEV (reference sequence). V lost 4 bases to trimming and J lost 6 bases; unmatched junction nucleotides: 0. The CDR3 DNA reads TGTGCCAGCAGTTGGACAGGGGGTCAGCCCCAGCATTTT. This gives the protein CASSWTGGQPQHF.

This clone was observed once. The chain couples TRBV18 to TRBJ2-2; D unclear. The CDR3 spans 15 residues. Germline V gene sequence: CDR1 KGHSH, CDR2 LQKENI. Trimming shortened V by 2 bases and J by 3 bases, and 10 bases separated the two germline ends. CDR3 amino acids: CASSPKPGHTGELFF. As DNA, the CDR3 is TGTGCCAGCTCACCAAAGCCCGGTCACACCGGGGAGCTGTTTTTT. The full variable domain, in which reference TRBV18 and TRBJ2-2 provide the parts outside the CDR3, is NAGVMQNPRHLVRRRGQEARLRCSPMKGHSHVYWYRQLPEEGLKFMVYLQKENIIDESGMPKERFSAEFPKEGPSILRIQQVVRGDSAAYFCASSPKPGHTGELFFGEGSRLTVL.

V gene TRBV7-2 combines with J gene TRBJ2-7; D remains ambiguous. Trimming left V 7 bases short and J 5 bases short, with 12 bases between. The germline V gene encodes CDR1 SGHTA and CDR2 FQGNSA. The CDR3 totals 12 residues. For the CDR3, the DNA is TGTGCCAGCAACTCCCCCGAGCACGAGCAGTACTTC. Amino acid sequence: CASNSPEHEQYF.